These 31 T cell receptor beta chains originate from one sample sequenced in a study of blood T cell repertoires in COVID-19. Sequencing was performed with immunoSEQ multiplex PCR; in TCRdb, only in-frame clones are kept and a portion is missing. The sample holds almost 400,000 clones; just under 90% are singletons and the top ten take about 1.7%. Sequencing used PBMCs or T cells enriched from blood (not recorded which). These receptors all stem from a woman aged 25 to 45 who had recovered from COVID-19.

This clone has only one observation. The J gene is TRBJ1-6, the V gene TRBV6-1; a weak D match, TRBD1 (5 bases). Germline V gene sequence: CDR1 MNHNS, CDR2 SASEGT. The CDR3 loop spans 13 amino acids. The CDR3: CGGGSSYNSPLHF. The DNA of the CDR3 is TGTGGGGGGGGTAGCTCCTATAATTCACCCCTCCACTTT.

About this clone: The same CDR3 arises from other DNA sequences in this sample as well. The CDR3 is CASRSYGYTF. CDR3 nucleotide sequence: TGTGCCAGCAGATCATATGGCTACACCTTC. V gene TRBV28 combines with J gene TRBJ1-2, with D uncertain. This CDR3 is built from 10 residues. The V gene lost 6 bases and the J gene lost 5 bases, with 4 bases spanning the gap. In germline, CDR1 is MDHEN, CDR2 SYDVKM.

The chain couples TRBV24-1 to TRBJ2-1; 9 nucleotides align to TRBD2. CDR1 and CDR2 from the germline V gene are KGHDR and SFDVKD. V lost 6 bases, J lost 2 bases, and 4 bases stayed unmatched. This CDR3 region has 15 residues. In DNA, the CDR3 is TGTGCCACCAGTCTAGCGGGGCCGACCTACAATGAGCAGTTCTTC. It codes for CATSLAGPTYNEQFF.

This chain links TRBV7-3 with TRBJ1-1, with D possibly matching TRBD1 (6 bases). CDR3 length: 13 residues. Trimming took off 5 bases at V and 4 bases at J, with 11 bases between the two ends. Germline CDR1 and CDR2: SGHTA and FQGTGA. CDR3 bases: TGTGCCAGCAGCCCCCAGGACAGCACTGAAGCTTTCTTT. Its translation: CASSPQDSTEAFF.

As DNA, the CDR3 is TGTGCCAGCAGTCAAACACGGGTTGAGCAGTACTTC. Amino acids: CASSQTRVEQYF. The rearrangement uses TRBV28 and TRBJ2-7; D gene unclear. The germline gives CDR1 MDHEN, CDR2 SYDVKM. CDR3 size: 12 residues. Trimming shortened V by 5 bases and J by 7 bases, and 12 bases separated the two germline ends.

The rearrangement uses TRBV12-3 or TRBV12-4 and TRBJ1-2; TRBD1 matches at 11 bases. This CDR3 has 13 residues. Trimming cost V 5 bases and J 7 bases; bases outside gene matches: 3. The CDR3 bases are TGTGCCAGCAGTCTGGGGACAGGGGGTGGCTACACCTTC. This gives the protein CASSLGTGGGYTF.

V is TRBV27 and J is TRBJ2-7; D is uncertain. Germline CDR1 and CDR2: MNHEY and SMNVEV (reference sequence). V lost 5 bases and J lost 3, with 8 bases in between. The CDR3 consists of 12 residues. The CDR3 region is CASSENNYEQYF. In DNA, the CDR3 is TGTGCCAGCAGTGAAAACAACTACGAGCAGTACTTC.

This clone occurred once. The same CDR3 can be traced to other DNA sequences in this sample. V and J are TRBV7-9 and TRBJ2-7; unclear D gene. CDR3 length: 11 residues. V lost 4 bases, J lost 2 bases, and 3 bases lay in between. The germline V gene has CDR1 SEHNR and CDR2 FQNEAQ (reference sequence). CDR3 amino acids: CASSSTYEQYF. The CDR3 DNA sequence: TGTGCCAGCAGCTCCACCTACGAGCAGTACTTC.

This clone was counted once. This chain links TRBV7-9 with TRBJ1-3; D remains unclear. V gave up 8 bases and J gave up 0 bases, with 11 bases separating them. The CDR3 spans 14 residues. Germline CDR1 reads SEHNR; CDR2 reads FQNEAQ (reference sequence). The CDR3 loop reads CASLVDLSGNTIYF. CDR3 bases: TGTGCCAGCCTAGTGGATCTCTCTGGAAACACCATATATTTT. The full variable domain, rest sourced from reference TRBV7-9 and TRBJ1-3, is DTGVSQNPRHKITKRGQNVTFRCDPISEHNRLYWYRQTLGQGPEFLTYFQNEAQLEKSRLLSDRFSAERPKGSFSTLEIQRTEQGDSAMYLCASLVDLSGNTIYFGEGSWLTVV.

This clone was recorded only once. The rearrangement joins TRBV6-4 to TRBJ2-1, with D unclear. The CDR3 covers 14 residues. The ends were cut back, 5 bases at V and 1 base at J, with 9 bases in the middle. CDR1 is MRHNA and CDR2 is SNTAGT in the germline V gene. Here the CDR3 DNA reads TGTGCCAGCAGTCCAGAGGCTTCCTACAATGAGCAGTTCTTC. Translating it yields CASSPEASYNEQFF.

The rearrangement joins TRBV7-9 to TRBJ2-5; no definite D call. V gave up 4 bases and J gave up 4 bases, with 16 bases separating them. Germline CDR1 SEHNR, CDR2 FQNEAQ (reference sequence). This CDR3 contains 15 residues. CDR3 protein: CASSSTEELGETQYF. In DNA form, the CDR3 reads TGTGCCAGCAGCTCCACAGAAGAGCTGGGAGAGACCCAGTACTTC.

The genes are TRBV12-3 or TRBV12-4 and TRBJ2-1; D is possibly TRBD2 (6 bases). Trimming cost V 2 bases and J 13 bases, with 12 bases left between them. The CDR3 has 12 residues. The CDR3 DNA is TGTGCCAGCAGTTTAAACGCGGGACCCCAGTTCTTC. Translation gives CASSLNAGPQFF.

CDR3 sequence: CASSAGEVQGADGYTF. CDR3 bases: TGCGCCAGCAGCGCGGGGGAGGTGCAGGGCGCTGATGGCTACACCTTC. This chain joins TRBV5-1 and TRBJ1-2, with D tentatively TRBD1 (5 bases). Germline V gene sequence: CDR1 SGHRS, CDR2 YFSETQ. This CDR3 is 16 amino acids long. The V end lost 4 bases, the J end lost 6 bases, and 22 bases lay between the germline ends.

This rearrangement joins TRBV6-2 or TRBV6-3 to TRBJ2-3; 7 nucleotides line up with TRBD2. The length of the CDR3 is 17 residues. V shed 5 bases, J shed 2 bases, and the junction held 13 bases outside the gene matches. CDR1 and CDR2 (germline): MNHEY, SVGEGT. CDR3 DNA: TGTGCCAGCAGTGCCACGACTAGCCGTTACTACACAGATACGCAGTATTTT. Translation: CASSATTSRYYTDTQYF.

J is TRBJ1-5 and V is TRBV5-1; no clear D gene. The V end was cut by 4 bases, the J end by 5 bases, with 19 bases between. The CDR3 is 16 amino acids. Germline V lookup: CDR1 SGHRS, CDR2 YFSETQ. The CDR3 bases are TGCGCCAGCAGCCTAACAACCAACAGTTTCCATCAGCCCCAGCATTTT. Its protein product is CASSLTTNSFHQPQHF.

This CDR3 reads CASSVYRGAGGSGEQYF. CDR3 nucleotides: TGTGCCAGCAGCGTATACCGGGGAGCGGGAGGCTCAGGGGAGCAGTACTTC. This chain joins TRBV3-1 (or the pseudogene TRBV3-2) and TRBJ2-7, with 9 bases lining up with TRBD2. Germline V gives CDR1 LGHDT, CDR2 YNNKEL (reference sequence). This CDR3 comprises 17 residues. Germline trimming cut 5 bases from V and 7 bases from J; bases unmatched to any gene: 18.

The chain links TRBV15 to TRBJ1-1, with D perhaps TRBD1 (6 bases). Trimming removed 3 bases at V and 5 bases at J, with 13 bases between. CDR3 size: 14 residues. Germline CDR1 LNHNV, CDR2 YYDKDF (reference sequence). The DNA for the CDR3 is TGTGCCACCAGCAGGGCGAGGGGGGGGACTGAAGCTTTCTTT. Amino acids: CATSRARGGTEAFF.

V is TRBV9 and J is TRBJ1-1; 8 nucleotides line up with TRBD1. The junction had 11 bases not matched to a gene; V was cut back by 4 bases and J by 0 bases. Per germline, CDR1 SGDLS and CDR2 YYNGEE. CDR3 length: 17 amino acids. The CDR3 is CASSPSWGQEMNTEAFF. As DNA, the CDR3 is TGTGCCAGCAGCCCTAGTTGGGGACAGGAAATGAACACTGAAGCTTTCTTT.

This clone was picked up one time. The chain has TRBV21-1 and TRBJ1-5. TRBV21-1 is an annotated pseudogene. This CDR3 region has 18 residues. In DNA, the CDR3 is TGTGCCAGCAGCAACCGCCAGGGAGGGAATAGAAGCAATCAGCCCCAGCATTTT. Encoded protein: CASSNRQGGNRSNQPQHF.

V gene TRBV24-1 combines with J gene TRBJ2-1, with TRBD2 matching over 11 bases. The J segment lost 6 bases and the V segment lost 4 bases, leaving 7 bases of the junction unmatched. In germline, CDR1 is KGHDR, CDR2 SFDVKD. The CDR3 spans 16 residues. This chain's CDR3 is CATSDPGTSGFNEQFF. CDR3 DNA: TGTGCCACCAGTGACCCCGGGACTAGCGGCTTCAATGAGCAGTTCTTC.

The chain uses TRBV13 and TRBJ2-7, with 7 bases matching TRBD1. Germline lookup yields CDR1 PRHDT and CDR2 FYEKMQ (reference sequence). Trimming at V came to 3 bases and at J to 3 bases, leaving 11 bases not matched to a gene. The CDR3 spans 16 residues. CDR3 bases: TGTGCCAGCAGCTTCACAGGGGCCGCAAGGGGCTACGAGCAGTACTTC. Residues: CASSFTGAARGYEQYF.

This chain joins TRBV24-1 and TRBJ2-3, with 7 bases that match TRBD2. Germline lookup yields CDR1 KGHDR and CDR2 SFDVKD. Trimming took 4 bases from V and 3 from J; bases not matched to a gene: 9. This CDR3 has 16 amino acids. The CDR3 bases are TGTGCCACCAGTGACAACGGGCGCGGGAGTACAGATACGCAGTATTTT. Translating it yields CATSDNGRGSTDTQYF.

V gene TRBV11-2 combines with J gene TRBJ2-3, with 11 bases fitting TRBD2. CDR1 and CDR2 from the germline V gene are SGHAT and FQNNGV. CDR3 length: 14 amino acids. With V trimmed by 4 bases and J by 9 bases, 6 bases remained unmatched. CDR3 residues: CASSSGLAAGTQYF. The CDR3 DNA reads TGTGCCAGCAGCTCGGGACTAGCGGCCGGGACGCAGTATTTT.

The sample holds one count of this clone. The CDR3 protein is CASSSPRGVGAFF. Here the CDR3 DNA reads TGTGCCAGCAGCTCCCCCCGGGGGGTAGGGGCTTTCTTT. V and J are TRBV11-2 and TRBJ1-1, with D possibly matching TRBD1 (5 bases). Deletions cut 4 bases from V and 11 bases from J, with 17 bases between. Germline V gives CDR1 SGHAT, CDR2 FQNNGV. This CDR3 region has 13 residues.

V and J are TRBV4-1 and TRBJ1-6; D is possibly TRBD1 (5 bases). V gave up 0 bases and J gave up 2 bases, with 11 bases separating them. This CDR3 has 17 residues. From germline, CDR1 is MGHRA and CDR2 YSYEKL. The CDR3 is CASSQEGRATYNSPLHF. CDR3 nucleotides: TGCGCCAGCAGCCAAGAGGGCAGGGCCACCTATAATTCACCCCTCCACTTT.

The chain has TRBV7-8 and TRBJ1-5; D may be TRBD1 (6 bases). The CDR3 runs 16 residues. The germline gives CDR1 SGHVS, CDR2 FQNEAQ. Trimming pared 2 bases from V and 4 bases from J, leaving 15 bases between. The CDR3 here is CASSLPSRGLNQPQHF. CDR3 in DNA: TGTGCCAGCAGCTTACCTTCGAGGGGGTTAAATCAGCCCCAGCATTTT.

The V and J genes are TRBV5-8 and TRBJ2-7; the D gene is possibly TRBD1 (6 bases). This CDR3 spans 14 amino acids. The V gene lost 1 base and the J gene lost 9 bases, with 17 bases spanning the gap. Germline values: CDR1 SGHTS, CDR2 YDEGEE. The CDR3 DNA follows: TGTGCCAGCAGCTTGACCGGGACACCCTTGGGGCAGTACTTC. Translation: CASSLTGTPLGQYF. Variable domain in full (rest from reference TRBV5-8 and TRBJ2-7): EAGVTQSPTHLIKTRGQQATLRCSPISGHTSVYWYQQALGLGLQFLLWYDEGEERNRGNFPPRFSGRQFPNYSSELNVNALELEDSALYLCASSLTGTPLGQYFGPGTRLTVT.

The V call is TRBV6-2 or TRBV6-3, the J call TRBJ1-2; D uncertain. The length of the CDR3 is 12 residues. From germline, CDR1 is MNHEY and CDR2 SVGEGT. With 5 bases removed from V and 7 bases from J, the gap between germline ends came to 11 bases. CDR3 region: CASSGREFGYTF. For the CDR3, the DNA is TGTGCCAGCAGTGGGAGGGAGTTTGGCTACACCTTC.

The V gene is TRBV7-9, the J gene TRBJ1-6, with 8 bases that match TRBD1. The ends lost 4 bases at V and 13 bases at J; junction bases unmatched: 6. This CDR3 has 13 amino acids. Germline assignment: CDR1 SEHNR and CDR2 FQNEAQ (reference sequence). CDR3 amino acids: CASSSGQVVPLHF. In DNA, the CDR3 is TGTGCCAGCAGCTCGGGACAGGTAGTCCCCCTCCACTTT.

J is TRBJ1-1 and V is TRBV7-9; D gene uncertain. Germline assignment: CDR1 SEHNR and CDR2 FQNEAQ (reference sequence). This CDR3 comprises 15 residues. V lost 3 bases and J 3 bases, leaving 14 bases between the germline ends. Here the CDR3 reads CASSLTSGRDTEAFF. The CDR3, as DNA: TGTGCCAGCAGCTTGACCTCCGGTCGGGACACTGAAGCTTTCTTT.

The V and J genes are TRBV2 and TRBJ1-2, with D hard to call. Germline assignment: CDR1 SNHLY and CDR2 FYNNEI. V was shortened by 2 bases and J by 6 bases, with 13 bases between the two germline ends. The CDR3 spans 14 residues. CDR3 sequence (DNA): TGTGCCAGCAGTGAAAACTTTAAAGGAGATGGCTACACCTTC. It translates to CASSENFKGDGYTF.